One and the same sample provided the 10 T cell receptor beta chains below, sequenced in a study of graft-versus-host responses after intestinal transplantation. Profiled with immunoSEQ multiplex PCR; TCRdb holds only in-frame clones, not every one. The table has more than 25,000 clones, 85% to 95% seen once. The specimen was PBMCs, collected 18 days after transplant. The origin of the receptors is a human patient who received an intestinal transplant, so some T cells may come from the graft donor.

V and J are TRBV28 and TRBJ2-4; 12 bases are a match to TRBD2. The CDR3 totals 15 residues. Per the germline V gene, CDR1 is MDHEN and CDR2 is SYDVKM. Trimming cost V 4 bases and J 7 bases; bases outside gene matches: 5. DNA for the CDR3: TGTGCCAGCAGTTCCTTCCTAGCGGGGGGGAACATTCAGTACTTC. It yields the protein CASSSFLAGGNIQYF.

The CDR3 here is CASGLLWGELNTEAFF. The CDR3 DNA reads TGTGCTAGTGGTTTGCTCTGGGGGGAGCTGAACACTGAAGCTTTCTTT. The rearrangement links TRBV12-5 to TRBJ1-1; a weak D match, TRBD1 (5 bases). CDR3 size: 16 residues. V lost 2 bases and J lost 0, with 13 bases in between. The germline V gene has CDR1 LGHNT and CDR2 FRNRAP.

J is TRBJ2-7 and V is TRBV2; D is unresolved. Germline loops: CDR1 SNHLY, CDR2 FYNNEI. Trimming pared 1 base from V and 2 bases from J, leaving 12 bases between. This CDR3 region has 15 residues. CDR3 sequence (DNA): TGTGCCAGCAGTGAAGAAGGCTCTTACGCCTACGAGCAGTACTTC. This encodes CASSEEGSYAYEQYF.

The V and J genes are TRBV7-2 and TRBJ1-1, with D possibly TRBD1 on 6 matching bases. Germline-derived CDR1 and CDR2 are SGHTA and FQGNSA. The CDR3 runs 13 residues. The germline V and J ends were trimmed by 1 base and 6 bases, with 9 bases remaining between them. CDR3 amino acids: CASSLGKGAEAFF. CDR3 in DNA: TGTGCCAGCAGCTTAGGTAAGGGGGCTGAAGCTTTCTTT. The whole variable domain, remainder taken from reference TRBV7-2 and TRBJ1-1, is GAGVSQSPSNKVTEKGKDVELRCDPISGHTALYWYRQSLGQGLEFLIYFQGNSAPDKSGLPSDRFSAERTGGSVSTLTIQRTQQEDSAVYLCASSLGKGAEAFFGQGTRLTVV.

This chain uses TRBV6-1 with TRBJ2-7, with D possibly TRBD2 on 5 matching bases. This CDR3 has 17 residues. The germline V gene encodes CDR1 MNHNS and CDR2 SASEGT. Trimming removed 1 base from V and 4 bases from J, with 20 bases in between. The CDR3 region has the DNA TGTGCCAGCAGTGAAGTAAGCCGACCTCTTCCGGGGTACGAGCAGTACTTC. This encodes CASSEVSRPLPGYEQYF.

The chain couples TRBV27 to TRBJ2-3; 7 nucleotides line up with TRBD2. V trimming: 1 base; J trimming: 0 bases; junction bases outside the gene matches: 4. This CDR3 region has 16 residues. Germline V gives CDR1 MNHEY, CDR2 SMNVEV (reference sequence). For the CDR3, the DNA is TGTGCCAGCAGTTTATGGGGGGGGGAGAGCACAGATACGCAGTATTTT. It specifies CASSLWGGESTDTQYF.

The chain's CDR3 is CATNRGYGYTF. For the CDR3, the DNA is TGTGCCACGAACAGGGGTTATGGCTACACCTTC. The chain is built from TRBV19 and TRBJ1-2; 7 positions agree with TRBD1. CDR1 is LNHDA and CDR2 is SQIVND in the germline V gene (reference sequence). The CDR3 spans 11 residues. V was pared by 10 bases and J by 5 bases, with 4 bases of the junction left unmatched.

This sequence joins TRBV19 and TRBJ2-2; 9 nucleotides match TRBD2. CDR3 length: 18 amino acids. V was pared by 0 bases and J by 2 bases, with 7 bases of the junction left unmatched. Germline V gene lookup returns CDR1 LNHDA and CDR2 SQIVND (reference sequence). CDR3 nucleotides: TGTGCCAGTAGTATAGATGGAGCGGGGGGCGCTAACACCGGGGAGCTGTTTTTT. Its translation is CASSIDGAGGANTGELFF.

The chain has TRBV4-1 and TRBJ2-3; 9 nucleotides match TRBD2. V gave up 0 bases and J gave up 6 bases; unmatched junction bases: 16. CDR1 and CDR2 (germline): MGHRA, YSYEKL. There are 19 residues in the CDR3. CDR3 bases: TGCGCCAGCAGCCAAGATTCGGCCCATCTAGCGGGGTATGGGGATACGCAGTATTTT. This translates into CASSQDSAHLAGYGDTQYF.

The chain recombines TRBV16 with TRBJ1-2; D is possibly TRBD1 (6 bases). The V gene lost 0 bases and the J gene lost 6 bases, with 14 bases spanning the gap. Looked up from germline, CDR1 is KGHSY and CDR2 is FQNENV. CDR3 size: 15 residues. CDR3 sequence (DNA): TGTGCCAGCAGCCAATCGGGGGCAGGGAGGCATGGCTACACCTTC. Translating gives CASSQSGAGRHGYTF. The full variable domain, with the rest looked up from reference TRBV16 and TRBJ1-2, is GEEVAQTPKHLVRGEGQKAKLYCAPIKGHSYVFWYQQVLKNEFKFLISFQNENVFDETGMPKERFSAKCLPNSPCSLEIQATKLEDSAVYFCASSQSGAGRHGYTFGSGTRLTVV.